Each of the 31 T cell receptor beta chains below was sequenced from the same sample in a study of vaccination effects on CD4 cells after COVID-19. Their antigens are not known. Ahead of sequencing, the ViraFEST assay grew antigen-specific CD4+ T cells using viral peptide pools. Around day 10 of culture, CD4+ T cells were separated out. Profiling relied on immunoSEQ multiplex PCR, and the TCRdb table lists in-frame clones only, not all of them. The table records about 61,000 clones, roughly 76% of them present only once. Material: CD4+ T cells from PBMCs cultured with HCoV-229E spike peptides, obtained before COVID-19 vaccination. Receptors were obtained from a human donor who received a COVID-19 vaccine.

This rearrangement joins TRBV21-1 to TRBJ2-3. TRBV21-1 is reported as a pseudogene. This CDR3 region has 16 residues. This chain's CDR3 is CASSPRARARPDTQYF. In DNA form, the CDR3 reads TGTGCCAGCAGCCCTAGGGCACGGGCCAGACCAGATACGCAGTATTTT.

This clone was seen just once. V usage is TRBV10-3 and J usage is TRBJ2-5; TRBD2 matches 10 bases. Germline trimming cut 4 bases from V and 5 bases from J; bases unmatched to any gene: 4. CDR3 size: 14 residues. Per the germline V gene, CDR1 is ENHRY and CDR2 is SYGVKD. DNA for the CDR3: TGTGCCATCAGTGGAGCGGGGGGGCAGGAGACCCAGTACTTC. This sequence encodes CAISGAGGQETQYF.

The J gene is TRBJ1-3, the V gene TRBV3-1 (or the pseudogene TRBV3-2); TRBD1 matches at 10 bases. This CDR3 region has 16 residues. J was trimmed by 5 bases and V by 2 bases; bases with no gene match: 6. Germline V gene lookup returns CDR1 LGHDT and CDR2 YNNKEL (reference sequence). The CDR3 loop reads CASSQTRTGGRNTIYF. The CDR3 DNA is TGTGCCAGCAGCCAAACCCGGACAGGGGGTCGAAACACCATATATTTT.

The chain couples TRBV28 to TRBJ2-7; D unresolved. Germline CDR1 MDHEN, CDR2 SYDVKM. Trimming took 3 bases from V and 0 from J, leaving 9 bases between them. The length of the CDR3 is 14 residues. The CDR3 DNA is TGTGCCAGCAGTTTTCCGGGCCGCTCCTACGAGCAGTACGTC. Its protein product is CASSFPGRSYEQYV.

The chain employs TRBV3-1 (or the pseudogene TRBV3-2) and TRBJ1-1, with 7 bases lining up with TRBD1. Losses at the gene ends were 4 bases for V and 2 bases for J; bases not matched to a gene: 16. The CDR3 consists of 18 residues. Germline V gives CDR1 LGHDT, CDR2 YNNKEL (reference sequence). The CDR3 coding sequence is TGTGCCAGCAGCCGCTACTGGACAGGCGGTGGGATTAACACTGAAGCTTTCTTT. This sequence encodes CASSRYWTGGGINTEAFF.

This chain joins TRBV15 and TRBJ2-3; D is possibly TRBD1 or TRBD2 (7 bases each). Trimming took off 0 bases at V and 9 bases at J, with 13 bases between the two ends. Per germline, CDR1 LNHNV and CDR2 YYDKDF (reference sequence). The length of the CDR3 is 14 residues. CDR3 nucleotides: TGTGCCACCAGCAGAGATGGGGAGGGGGCAACGCAGTATTTT. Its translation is CATSRDGEGATQYF.

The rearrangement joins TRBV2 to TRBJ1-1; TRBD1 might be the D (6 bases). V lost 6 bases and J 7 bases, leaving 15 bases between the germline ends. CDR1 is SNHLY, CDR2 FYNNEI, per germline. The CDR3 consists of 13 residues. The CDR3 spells CASRFYRDGEAFF. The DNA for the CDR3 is TGTGCCAGCAGATTCTACAGGGACGGTGAAGCTTTCTTT.

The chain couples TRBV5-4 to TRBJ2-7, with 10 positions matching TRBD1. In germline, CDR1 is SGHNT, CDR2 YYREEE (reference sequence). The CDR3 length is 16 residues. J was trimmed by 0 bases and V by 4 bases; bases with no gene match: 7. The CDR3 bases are TGTGCCAGCAGCACCCAGGGACAGGGGAACTCCTACGAGCAGTACGTC. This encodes CASSTQGQGNSYEQYV.

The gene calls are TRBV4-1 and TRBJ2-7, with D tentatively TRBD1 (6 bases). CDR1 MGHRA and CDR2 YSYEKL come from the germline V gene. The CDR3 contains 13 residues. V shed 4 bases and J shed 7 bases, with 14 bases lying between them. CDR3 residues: CASSRTTGREQYV. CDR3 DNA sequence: TGCGCCAGCAGCCGGACCACAGGGCGAGAGCAGTACGTC.

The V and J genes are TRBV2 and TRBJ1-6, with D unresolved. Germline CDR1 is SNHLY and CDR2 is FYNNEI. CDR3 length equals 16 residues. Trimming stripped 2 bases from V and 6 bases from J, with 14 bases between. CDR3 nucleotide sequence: TGTGCCAGCAGTGAAAGTAAAGGAGGCCGTAATTCACCCCTCCACTTT. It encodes CASSESKGGRNSPLHF.

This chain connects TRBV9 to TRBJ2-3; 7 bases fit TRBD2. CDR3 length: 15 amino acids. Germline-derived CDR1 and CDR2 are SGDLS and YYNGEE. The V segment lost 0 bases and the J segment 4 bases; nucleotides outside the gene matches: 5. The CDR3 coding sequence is TGTGCCAGCAGCGTAGCGCCTCGGGAGGCAGATACGCAGTATTTT. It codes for CASSVAPREADTQYF.

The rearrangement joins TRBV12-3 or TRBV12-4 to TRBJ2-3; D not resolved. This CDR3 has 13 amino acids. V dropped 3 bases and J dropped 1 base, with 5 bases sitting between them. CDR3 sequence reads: CASSFRGTDTQYF. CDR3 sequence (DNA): TGTGCCAGCAGTTTTCGCGGCACAGATACGCAGTATTTT.

In DNA form, the CDR3 reads TGTGCCAGCAGCCTCTCAGGCGTCGGGGCTTTCTTT. Amino acids: CASSLSGVGAFF. This chain uses TRBV7-8 with TRBJ1-1; no clear D gene. Germline CDR1 is SGHVS and CDR2 is FQNEAQ. Trimming cost V 5 bases and J 11 bases, with 15 bases left between them. CDR3 length: 12 amino acids.

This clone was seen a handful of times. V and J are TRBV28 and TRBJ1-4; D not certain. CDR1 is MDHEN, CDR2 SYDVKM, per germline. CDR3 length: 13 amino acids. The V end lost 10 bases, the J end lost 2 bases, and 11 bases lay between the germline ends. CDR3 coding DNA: TGTGCCACCCATCCCGGGACTAATGAAAAACTGTTTTTT. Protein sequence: CATHPGTNEKLFF.

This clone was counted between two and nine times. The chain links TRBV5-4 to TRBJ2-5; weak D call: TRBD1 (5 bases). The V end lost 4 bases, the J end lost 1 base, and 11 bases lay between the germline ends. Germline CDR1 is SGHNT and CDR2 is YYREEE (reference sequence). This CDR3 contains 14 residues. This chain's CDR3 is CASSAGQSQETQYF. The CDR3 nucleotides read TGTGCCAGCAGCGCCGGACAAAGCCAAGAGACCCAGTACTTC.

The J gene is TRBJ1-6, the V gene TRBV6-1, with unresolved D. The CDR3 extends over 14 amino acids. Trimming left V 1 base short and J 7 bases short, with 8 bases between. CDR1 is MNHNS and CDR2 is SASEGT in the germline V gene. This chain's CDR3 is CASSEVGFNSPLHF. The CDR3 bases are TGTGCCAGCAGTGAAGTGGGGTTCAATTCACCCCTCCACTTT.

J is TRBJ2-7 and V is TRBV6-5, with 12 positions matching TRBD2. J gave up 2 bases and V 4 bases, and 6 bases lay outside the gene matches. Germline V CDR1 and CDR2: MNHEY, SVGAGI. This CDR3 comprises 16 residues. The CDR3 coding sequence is TGTGCCAGCAGTTCCTCACTAGCGGGGGGACCCTACGAGCAGTACGTC. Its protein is CASSSSLAGGPYEQYV.

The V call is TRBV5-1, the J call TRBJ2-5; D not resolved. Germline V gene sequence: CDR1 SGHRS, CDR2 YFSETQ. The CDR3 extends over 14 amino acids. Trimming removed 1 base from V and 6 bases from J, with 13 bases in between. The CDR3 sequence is CASSLTGSEKTQYF. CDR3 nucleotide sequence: TGCGCCAGCAGCTTGACCGGATCTGAGAAGACCCAGTACTTC.

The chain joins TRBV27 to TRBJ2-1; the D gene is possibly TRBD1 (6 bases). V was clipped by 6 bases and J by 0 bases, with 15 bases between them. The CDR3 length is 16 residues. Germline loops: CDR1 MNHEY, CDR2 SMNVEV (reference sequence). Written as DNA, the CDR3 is TGTGCCAGCAGGGGGGTAGGGACACCCTCCTACAATGAGCAGTTCTTC. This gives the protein CASRGVGTPSYNEQFF.

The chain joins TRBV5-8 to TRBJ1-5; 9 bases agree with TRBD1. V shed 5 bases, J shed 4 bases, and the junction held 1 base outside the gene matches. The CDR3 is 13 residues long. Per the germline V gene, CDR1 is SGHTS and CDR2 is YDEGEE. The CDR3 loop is CASRDRGNQPQHF. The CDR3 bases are TGTGCCAGCAGGGACAGGGGTAATCAGCCCCAGCATTTT. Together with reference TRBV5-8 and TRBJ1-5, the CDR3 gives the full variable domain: EAGVTQSPTHLIKTRGQQATLRCSPISGHTSVYWYQQALGLGLQFLLWYDEGEERNRGNFPPRFSGRQFPNYSSELNVNALELEDSALYLCASRDRGNQPQHFGDGTRLSIL.

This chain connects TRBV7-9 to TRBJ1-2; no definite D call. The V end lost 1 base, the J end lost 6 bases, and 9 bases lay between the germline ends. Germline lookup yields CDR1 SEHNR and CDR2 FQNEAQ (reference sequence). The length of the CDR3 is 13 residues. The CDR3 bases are TGTGCCAGCAGCTTAGAAAACCCGAATGGCTACACCTTC. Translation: CASSLENPNGYTF.

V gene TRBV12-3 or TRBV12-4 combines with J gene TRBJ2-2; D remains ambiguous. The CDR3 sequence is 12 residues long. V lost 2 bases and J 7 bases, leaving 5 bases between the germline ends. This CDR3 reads CASSLPYGELFF. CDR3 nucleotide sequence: TGTGCCAGCAGTTTACCATACGGGGAGCTGTTTTTT.

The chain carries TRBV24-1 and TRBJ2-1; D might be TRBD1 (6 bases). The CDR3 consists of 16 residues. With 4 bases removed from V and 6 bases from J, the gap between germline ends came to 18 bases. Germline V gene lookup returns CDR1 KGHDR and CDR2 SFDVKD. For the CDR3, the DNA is TGTGCCACCAGTGAATCTGGGGCAGGGGATAGCAATGAGCAGTTCTTC. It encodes CATSESGAGDSNEQFF.

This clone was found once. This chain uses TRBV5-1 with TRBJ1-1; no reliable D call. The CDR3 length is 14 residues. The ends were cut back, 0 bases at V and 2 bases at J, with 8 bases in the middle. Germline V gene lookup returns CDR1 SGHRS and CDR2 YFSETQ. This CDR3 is CASSLDWANTEAFF. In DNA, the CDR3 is TGCGCCAGCAGCTTGGACTGGGCAAACACTGAAGCTTTCTTT.

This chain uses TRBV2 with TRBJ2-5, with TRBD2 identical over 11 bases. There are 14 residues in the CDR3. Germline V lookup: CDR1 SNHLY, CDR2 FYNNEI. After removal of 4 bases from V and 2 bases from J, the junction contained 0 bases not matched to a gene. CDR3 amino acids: CASSGLAGQETQYF. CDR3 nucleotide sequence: TGTGCCAGCAGTGGACTAGCGGGGCAAGAGACCCAGTACTTC.

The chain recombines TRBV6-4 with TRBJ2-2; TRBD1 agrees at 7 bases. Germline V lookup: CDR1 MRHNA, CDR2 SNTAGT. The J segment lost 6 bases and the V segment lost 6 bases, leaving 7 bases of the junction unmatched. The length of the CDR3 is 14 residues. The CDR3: CASRDQDRSGELFF. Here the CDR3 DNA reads TGTGCCAGCAGAGACCAGGACAGGTCCGGGGAGCTGTTTTTT.

The chain's CDR3 is CASSTPSGSLHEQFF. CDR3 coding DNA: TGTGCCAGTAGTACTCCTAGCGGTTCGCTCCATGAGCAGTTCTTC. The chain carries TRBV19 and TRBJ2-1; 7 bases map to TRBD2. The trim removed 4 bases at V and 8 bases at J, leaving 11 bases unmatched. CDR1 and CDR2 (germline): LNHDA, SQIVND (reference sequence). The CDR3 loop spans 15 amino acids. The full variable domain, in which reference TRBV19 and TRBJ2-1 provide the parts outside the CDR3, is DGGITQSPKYLFRKEGQNVTLSCEQNLNHDAMYWYRQDPGQGLRLIYYSQIVNDFQKGDIAEGYSVSREKKESFPLTVTSAQKNPTAFYLCASSTPSGSLHEQFFGPGTRLTVL.

CDR3 in amino acids: CASSGGQNTGELFF. The CDR3 bases are TGCGCCAGCAGCGGGGGCCAGAACACCGGGGAGCTGTTTTTT. V gene TRBV5-1 combines with J gene TRBJ2-2, with D tentatively TRBD1 (6 bases). The V and J ends lost 4 bases and 1 base respectively, with 8 bases between them. The CDR3 length is 14 residues. Germline CDR1 is SGHRS and CDR2 is YFSETQ.

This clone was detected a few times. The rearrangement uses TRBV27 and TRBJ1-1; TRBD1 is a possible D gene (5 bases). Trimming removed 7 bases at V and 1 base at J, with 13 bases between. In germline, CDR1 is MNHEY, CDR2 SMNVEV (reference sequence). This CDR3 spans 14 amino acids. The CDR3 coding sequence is TGTGCCAGCACGGCGTCCAGGGCGAACACTGAAGCTTTCTTT. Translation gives CASTASRANTEAFF.

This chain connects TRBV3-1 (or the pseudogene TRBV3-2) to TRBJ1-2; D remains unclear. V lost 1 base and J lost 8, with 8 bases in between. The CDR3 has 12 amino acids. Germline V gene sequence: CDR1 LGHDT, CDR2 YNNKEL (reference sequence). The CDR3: CASSQGSRGYTF. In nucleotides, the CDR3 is TGTGCCAGCAGCCAAGGGTCTAGAGGCTACACCTTC.

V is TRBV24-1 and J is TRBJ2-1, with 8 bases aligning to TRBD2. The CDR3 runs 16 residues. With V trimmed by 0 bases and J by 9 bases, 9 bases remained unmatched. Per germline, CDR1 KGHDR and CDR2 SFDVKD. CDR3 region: CATSDLPAGAGGEQFF. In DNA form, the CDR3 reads TGTGCCACCAGTGATTTGCCAGCGGGGGCCGGGGGTGAGCAGTTCTTC.